This T cell receptor beta chain was obtained from a study of technical replicates of blood from several donors (dated by TCRdb to about 2017). This clone came up once. There is no known antigen for this receptor. Base qualities are not recorded, but no much larger clone differs from it by a single base. The protocol used for the library was the immunoSEQ multiplex PCR assay. In its TCRdb copy, this immuneACCESS table keeps in-frame sequences only and misses some clones. Where compared with another copy, unresolved V genes explain less than half of these, and the others have no known cause. The sample contains about 59,000 clones, 80% to 95% of them found a single time. In total, the top ten clones hold roughly 4% of the sample. The sequence came from a human donor in good health. Some clones in this sample may be carry-over from other donors' samples. Sequenced sample: PBMCs.

The CDR3 region has the sequence CASTPLGLRITDTQYF. The nucleotide sequence reads TGTGCCAGCACCCCCCTAGGCTTGCGGATCACAGATACGCAGTATTTT. The chain couples TRBV7-9 to TRBJ2-3, with the identity of the D gene unclear. V is cut by 7 bases and J by 2 bases, and the space between the germline ends is 19 bases. Via the germline V gene (reference sequence), CDR1 is SEHNR and CDR2 FQNEAQ. Its CDR3 holds 16 amino acids, cysteine through phenylalanine. The entry retains the CDR3 DNA only, 48 bases that are in frame from base 1.